The present entry profiles one T cell receptor beta chain with its context. This record belongs to a study of blood T cell repertoires in COVID-19. Across the study: The samples span acute and convalescent COVID-19 from the United States, Italy and Spain. The analysed material was cDNA or gDNA that came from T cells, B-cell-depleted T cells, or PBMCs.

Per the germline V gene, CDR1 is SEHNR and CDR2 is FQNEAQ (reference sequence). This CDR3 has 16 amino acids. The V end lost 0 bases, the J end lost 6 bases, and 17 bases lay between the germline ends. The protocol was immunoSEQ multiplex PCR, while the TCRdb copy is restricted to in-frame clones and leaves out a portion. The sample yields around 300,000 clones, 88% seen once. This receptor was taken from a man between 18 and 35 years old with active or convalescent COVID-19. The chain recombines TRBV7-9 with TRBJ1-2; D perhaps matches TRBD1 (6 bases). The specimen sequenced was peripheral blood. DNA of the CDR3: TGTGCCAGCAGCTTAGCGTACGTTTGGGCAGGGGATGGCTACACCTTC. Amino acid sequence: CASSLAYVWAGDGYTF. Supplemented by reference TRBV7-9 and TRBJ1-2, the full variable domain reads DTGVSQNPRHKITKRGQNVTFRCDPISEHNRLYWYRQTLGQGPEFLTYFQNEAQLEKSRLLSDRFSAERPKGSFSTLEIQRTEQGDSAMYLCASSLAYVWAGDGYTFGSGTRLTVV.